The TCR beta chain under discussion was sequenced for a study of blood T cell repertoires in COVID-19. Study-wide context: Sites in the United States, Italy and Spain provided acute and convalescent COVID-19 samples. The analysed material was cDNA or gDNA that came from T cells, B-cell-depleted T cells, or PBMCs.

V lost 5 bases, J lost 3 bases, and 5 bases lay in between. The CDR3 sequence is 11 residues long. In germline, CDR1 is KGHSH, CDR2 LQKENI. How the authors handled the data: Estimation of nucleated cell counts relied on the amplification of reference gene primers. Clones were sequenced by immunoSEQ multiplex PCR, and TCRdb holds only the in-frame ones, with some missing. Clone size and the V and J calls come from that table; the DNA yielded D and trimming. The sample records 100,000 to 120,000 clones, roughly 85% being singletons. V and J are TRBV18 and TRBJ2-7, with a tentative D call TRBD2 (5 bases). Sequencing was performed on peripheral blood. The receptor was isolated from a man aged 50-60 years with acute or convalescent COVID-19. CDR3 amino acids: CASSGSYEQYF. The CDR3 DNA sequence: TGTGCCAGCTCAGGGAGCTACGAGCAGTACTTC.